This section outlines one T cell receptor (beta chain) sequence together with its context. Profiling relied on immunoSEQ multiplex PCR, and the TCRdb table lists in-frame clones only, not all of them. Of roughly 310,000 clones detected, roughly nine tenths appear once; the ten largest clones hold less than 3.5%. The CDR3 runs 14 residues. The V gene lost 3 bases and the J gene lost 3 bases, with 11 bases spanning the gap. Germline CDR1 and CDR2: SGHVS and FQNEAQ. This entry comes from a study of blood T cell repertoires in COVID-19. Sample: peripheral blood. This chain uses TRBV7-8 with TRBJ1-1; no clear D. The receptor's source is a woman in her twenties or thirties with COVID-19, enrolled during active disease. In nucleotides, the CDR3 is TGTGCCAGCAGCTTCGGGAGTCGGGACACTGAAGCTTTCTTT. It specifies CASSFGSRDTEAFF.